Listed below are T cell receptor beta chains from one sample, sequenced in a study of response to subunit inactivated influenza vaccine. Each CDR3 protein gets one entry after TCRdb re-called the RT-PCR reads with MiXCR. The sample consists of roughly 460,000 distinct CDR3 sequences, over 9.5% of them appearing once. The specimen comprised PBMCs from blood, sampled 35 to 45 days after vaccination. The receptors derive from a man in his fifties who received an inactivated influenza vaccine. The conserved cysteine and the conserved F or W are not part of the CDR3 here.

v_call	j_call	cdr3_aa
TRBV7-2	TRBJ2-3	ASRKAGGQGTQY
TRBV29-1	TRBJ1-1	SSRLQGRETEAF
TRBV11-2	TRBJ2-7	ASSLIPDSTYEQY
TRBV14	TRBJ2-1	ASSHRLHEQF
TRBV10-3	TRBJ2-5	AISELNQETQY
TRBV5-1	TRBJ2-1	ASSLAARGGLTNEQF
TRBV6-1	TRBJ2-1	ASSRKGDSYNEQF
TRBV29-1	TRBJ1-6	SVGEGWNSPLH
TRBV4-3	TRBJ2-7	ASSQDISSSYEQY
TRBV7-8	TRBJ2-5	ASSPRRGGRARETQY
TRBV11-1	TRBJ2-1	ASSPVGQGPFTNEQF
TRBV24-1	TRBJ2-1	ATSDPGGPTDEQF
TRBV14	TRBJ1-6	ASSQVGGYSPLH
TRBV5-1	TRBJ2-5	ASSLEPAGAQY
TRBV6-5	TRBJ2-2	ASSYFRGYTGELF
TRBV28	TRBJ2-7	ASSGLAALEQY
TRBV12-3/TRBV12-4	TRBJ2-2	ASSFQGVNTGELF
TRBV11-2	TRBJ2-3	ASSSPGLSADTQY
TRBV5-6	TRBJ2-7	ASSFGTGPYEQY
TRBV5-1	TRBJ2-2	ASKEGTPNTGELF
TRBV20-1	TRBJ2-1	SARDARDWDNEQF
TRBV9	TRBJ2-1	ASSVDNEQF
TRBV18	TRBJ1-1	ASSPQGIGGLNTEAF
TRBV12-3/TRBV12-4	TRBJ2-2	ASTSGGDTGELF
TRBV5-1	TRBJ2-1	ASSSLDYNEQF
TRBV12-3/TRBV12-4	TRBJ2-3	ASARGGMGDTQY
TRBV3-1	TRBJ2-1	ASTAWNYNEQF
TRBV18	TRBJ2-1	ASSPGTHNEQF
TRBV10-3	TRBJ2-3	AISESGRGAGDTQY
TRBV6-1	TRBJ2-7	ASSDAGTGFSYEQY
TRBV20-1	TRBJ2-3	SARTSTSEHTDTQY
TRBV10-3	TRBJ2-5	AISPGLTYQETQY
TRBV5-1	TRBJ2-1	ASSTRTGGSEQF
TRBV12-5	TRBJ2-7	ASGLVPTSGTYEQY
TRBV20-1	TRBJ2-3	SARSIFGPQLTDTQY
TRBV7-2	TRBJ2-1	ASSSFSNYNEQF